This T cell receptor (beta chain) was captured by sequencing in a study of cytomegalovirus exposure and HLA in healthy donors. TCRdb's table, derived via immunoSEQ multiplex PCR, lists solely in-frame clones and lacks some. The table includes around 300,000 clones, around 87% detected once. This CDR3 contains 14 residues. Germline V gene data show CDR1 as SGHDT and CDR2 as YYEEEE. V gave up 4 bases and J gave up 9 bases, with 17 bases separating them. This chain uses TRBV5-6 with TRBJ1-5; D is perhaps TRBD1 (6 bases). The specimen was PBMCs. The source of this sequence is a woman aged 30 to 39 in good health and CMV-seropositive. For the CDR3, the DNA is TGTGCCAGCAGCCTGACAGGAACTAGTCGGCCCCAGCATTTT. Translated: CASSLTGTSRPQHF.